This T cell receptor (beta chain) was sequenced for a study of beta chain features in type 1 diabetes. Study-wide results and limits: Moderate yet significant TCRB CDR3 shortening was seen in Type 1 diabetes patients in all four CD4+ subsets.

V was pared by 5 bases and J by 0 bases, with 14 bases between. The CDR3 runs to 15 residues. Germline CDR1 is GTSNPN and CDR2 is SVGIG (reference sequence). As concerns this clone: Its antigen is undetermined.

What was sequenced were expressed TCRB transcripts, since all of the isolated RNA had been reverse transcribed. This table comes from immunoSEQ multiplex PCR, and its TCRdb copy is limited to in-frame clones, with some not included. Of about 340,000 clones listed, approximately 13% are singletons. The chain has TRBV30 and TRBJ1-5; D may be TRBD1 (5 bases). Sequencing used naive CD4+ T cells from blood. The TCR sequence derives from a woman under 30 with type 1 diabetes. CDR3 residues: CAWGLGRYSNQPQHF. The CDR3 nucleotides read TGTGCCTGGGGGCTGGGGCGCTATAGCAATCAGCCCCAGCATTTT.